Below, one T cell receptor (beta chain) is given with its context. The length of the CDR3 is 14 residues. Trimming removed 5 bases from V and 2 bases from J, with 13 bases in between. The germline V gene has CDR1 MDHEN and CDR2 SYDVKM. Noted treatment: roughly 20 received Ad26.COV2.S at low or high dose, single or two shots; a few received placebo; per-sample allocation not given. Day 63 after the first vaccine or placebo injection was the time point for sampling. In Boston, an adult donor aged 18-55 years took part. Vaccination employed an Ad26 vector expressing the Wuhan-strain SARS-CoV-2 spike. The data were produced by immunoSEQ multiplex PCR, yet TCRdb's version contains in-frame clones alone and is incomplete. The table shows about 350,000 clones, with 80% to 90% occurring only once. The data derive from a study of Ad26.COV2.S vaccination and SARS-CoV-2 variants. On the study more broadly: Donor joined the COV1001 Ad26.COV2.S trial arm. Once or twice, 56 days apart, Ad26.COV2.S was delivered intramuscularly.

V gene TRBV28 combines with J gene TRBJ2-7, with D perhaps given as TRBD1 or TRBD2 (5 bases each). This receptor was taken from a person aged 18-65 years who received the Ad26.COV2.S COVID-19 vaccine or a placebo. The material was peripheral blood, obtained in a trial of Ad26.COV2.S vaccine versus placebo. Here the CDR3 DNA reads TGTGCCAGCAGTCCGCCGGGGCCAGCCTACGAGCAGTACTTC. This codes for CASSPPGPAYEQYF.